This T cell receptor beta chain was retrieved from a study of tumor-infiltrating lymphocytes in primary liver carcinoma. Study-level background: The patients, men and women alike, were aged 30 to 69 years.

Trimming cost V 6 bases and J 8 bases; bases outside gene matches: 6. CDR1 is MNHEY and CDR2 is SVGAGI in the germline V gene. The CDR3 loop spans 13 amino acids. Total RNA (roughly 0.45 ug) served as template for TCR beta cDNA synthesis primed by a constant-region primer. Three-round nested multiplex PCR performed with slightly modified ARM-PCR produced the TCR beta libraries. The first two PCR rounds used TRBV1-TRBV30 primers with a Cbeta primer, approximately 10 cycles each. TCRdb re-analysed the multiplex PCR reads in MiXCR, keeping a single row per CDR3 protein. The table lists some 190,000 distinct CDR3 sequences, approximately 60% of them singletons. Both blood RNA, taken from unsorted whole blood, and germline DNA were extracted.

The chain recombines TRBV6-5 with TRBJ2-3; 9 positions agree with TRBD1. The specimen was peripheral blood. This TCR was sampled from a man between 35 and 55 years old with primary liver carcinoma and hepatitis B virus infection. The CDR3 nucleotides are TGTGCCAGCAGCAAAACAGGGGGCGCTACGCAGTATTTT. This translates into CASSKTGGATQYF.